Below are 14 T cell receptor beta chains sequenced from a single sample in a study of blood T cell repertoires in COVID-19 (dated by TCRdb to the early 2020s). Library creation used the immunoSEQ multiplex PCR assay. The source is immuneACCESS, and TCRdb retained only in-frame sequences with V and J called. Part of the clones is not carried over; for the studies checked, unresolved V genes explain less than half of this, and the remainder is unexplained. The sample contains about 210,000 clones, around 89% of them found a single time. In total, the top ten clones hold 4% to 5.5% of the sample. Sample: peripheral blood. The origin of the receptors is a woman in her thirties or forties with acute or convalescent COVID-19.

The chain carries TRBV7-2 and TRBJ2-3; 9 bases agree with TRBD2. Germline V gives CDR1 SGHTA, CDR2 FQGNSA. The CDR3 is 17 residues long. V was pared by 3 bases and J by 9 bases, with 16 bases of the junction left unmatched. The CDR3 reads CASSFRAAGGFFGTQYF. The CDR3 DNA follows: TGTGCCAGCAGCTTCCGCGCAGCGGGGGGCTTCTTCGGGACGCAGTATTTT.

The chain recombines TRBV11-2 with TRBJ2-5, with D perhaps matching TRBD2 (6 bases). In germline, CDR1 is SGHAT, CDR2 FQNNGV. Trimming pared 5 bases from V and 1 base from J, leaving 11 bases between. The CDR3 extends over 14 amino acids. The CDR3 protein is CASSPVAVQETQYF. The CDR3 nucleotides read TGTGCCAGCAGCCCCGTAGCGGTCCAAGAGACCCAGTACTTC.

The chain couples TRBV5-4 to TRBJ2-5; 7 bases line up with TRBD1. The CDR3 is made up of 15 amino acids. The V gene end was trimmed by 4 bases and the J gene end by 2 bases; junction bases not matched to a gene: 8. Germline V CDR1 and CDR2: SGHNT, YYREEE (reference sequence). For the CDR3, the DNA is TGTGCCAGCAGCATTACAAGGACAGGACAAGAGACCCAGTACTTC. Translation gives CASSITRTGQETQYF.

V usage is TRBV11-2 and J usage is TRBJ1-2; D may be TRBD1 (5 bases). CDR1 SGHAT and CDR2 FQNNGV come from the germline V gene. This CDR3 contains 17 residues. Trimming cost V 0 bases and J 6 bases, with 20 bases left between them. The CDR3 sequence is CASSLESLGLPADGYTF. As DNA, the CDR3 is TGTGCCAGCAGCTTAGAATCTCTGGGACTTCCCGCCGATGGCTACACCTTC.

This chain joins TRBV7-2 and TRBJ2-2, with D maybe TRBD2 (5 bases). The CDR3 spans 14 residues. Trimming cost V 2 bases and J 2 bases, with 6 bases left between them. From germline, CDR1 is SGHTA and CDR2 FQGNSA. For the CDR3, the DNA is TGTGCCAGCAGCTTACGGGGTAACACCGGGGAGCTGTTTTTT. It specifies CASSLRGNTGELFF.

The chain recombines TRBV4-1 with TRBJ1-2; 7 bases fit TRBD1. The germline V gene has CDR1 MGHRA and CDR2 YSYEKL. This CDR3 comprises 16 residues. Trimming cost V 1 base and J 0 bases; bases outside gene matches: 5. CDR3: CASSQGQGGTNYGYTF. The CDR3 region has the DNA TGCGCCAGCAGCCAAGGACAGGGCGGTACTAACTATGGCTACACCTTC.

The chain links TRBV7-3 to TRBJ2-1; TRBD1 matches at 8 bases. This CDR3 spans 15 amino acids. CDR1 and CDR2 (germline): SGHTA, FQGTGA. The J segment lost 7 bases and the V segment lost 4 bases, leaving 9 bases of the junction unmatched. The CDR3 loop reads CASSYGQGEGNEQFF. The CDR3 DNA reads TGTGCCAGCAGCTACGGACAGGGTGAGGGTAATGAGCAGTTCTTC. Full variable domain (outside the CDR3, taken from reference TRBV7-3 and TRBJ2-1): GAGVSQTPSNKVTEKGKYVELRCDPISGHTALYWYRQSLGQGPEFLIYFQGTGAADDSGLPNDRFFAVRPEGSVSTLKIQRTERGDSAVYLCASSYGQGEGNEQFFGPGTRLTVL.

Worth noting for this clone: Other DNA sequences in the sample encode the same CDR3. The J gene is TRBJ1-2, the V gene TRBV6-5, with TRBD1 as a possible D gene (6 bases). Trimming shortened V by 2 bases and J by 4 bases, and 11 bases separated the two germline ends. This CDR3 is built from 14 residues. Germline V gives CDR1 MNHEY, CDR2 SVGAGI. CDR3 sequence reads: CASSYGGGGYGYTF. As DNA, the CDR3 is TGTGCCAGCAGTTACGGGGGGGGCGGCTATGGCTACACCTTC.

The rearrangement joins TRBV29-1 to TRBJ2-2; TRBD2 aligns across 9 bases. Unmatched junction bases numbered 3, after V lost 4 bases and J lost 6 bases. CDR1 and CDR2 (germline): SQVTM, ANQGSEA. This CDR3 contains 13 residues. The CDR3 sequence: CSVGGGGAGELFF. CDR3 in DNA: TGCAGCGTTGGTGGCGGGGGGGCCGGGGAGCTGTTTTTT.

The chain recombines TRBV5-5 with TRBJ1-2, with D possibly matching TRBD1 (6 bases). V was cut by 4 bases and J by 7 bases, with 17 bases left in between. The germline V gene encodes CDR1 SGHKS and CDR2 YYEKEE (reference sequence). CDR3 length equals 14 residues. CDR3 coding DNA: TGTGCCAGCAGCCCGGAAGGGGGAATTGGTGGCTACACCTTC. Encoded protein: CASSPEGGIGGYTF.

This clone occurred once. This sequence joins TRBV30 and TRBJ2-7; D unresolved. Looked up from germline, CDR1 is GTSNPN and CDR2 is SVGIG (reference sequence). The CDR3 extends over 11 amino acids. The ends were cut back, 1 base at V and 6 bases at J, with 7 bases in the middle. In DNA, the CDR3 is TGTGCCTGGAGTGCGGGTGGCGAGCAGTACGTC. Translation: CAWSAGGEQYV.

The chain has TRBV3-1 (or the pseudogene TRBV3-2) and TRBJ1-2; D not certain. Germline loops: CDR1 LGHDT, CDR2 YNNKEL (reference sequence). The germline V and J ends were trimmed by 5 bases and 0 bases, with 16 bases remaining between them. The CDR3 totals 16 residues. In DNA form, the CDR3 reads TGTGCCAGCAGCTTGACGGGAGGGCAGCCTAACTATGGCTACACCTTC. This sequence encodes CASSLTGGQPNYGYTF.

CDR3 DNA: TGTGCCAGCAGCCAAGATGGTATTAGCGGGGGCCTCGGGGAGACCCAGTACTTC. Translation: CASSQDGISGGLGETQYF. V gene TRBV3-1 (or the pseudogene TRBV3-2) combines with J gene TRBJ2-5; TRBD2 matches 9 bases. Trimming cost V 0 bases and J 5 bases; bases outside gene matches: 13. CDR3 length: 18 residues. Germline V lookup: CDR1 LGHDT, CDR2 YNNKEL (reference sequence).

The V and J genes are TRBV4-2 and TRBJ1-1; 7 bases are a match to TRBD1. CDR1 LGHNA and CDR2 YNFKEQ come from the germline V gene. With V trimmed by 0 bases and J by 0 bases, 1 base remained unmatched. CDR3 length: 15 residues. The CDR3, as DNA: TGTGCCAGCAGCCAAGAGACAGGGATGAACACTGAAGCTTTCTTT. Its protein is CASSQETGMNTEAFF.